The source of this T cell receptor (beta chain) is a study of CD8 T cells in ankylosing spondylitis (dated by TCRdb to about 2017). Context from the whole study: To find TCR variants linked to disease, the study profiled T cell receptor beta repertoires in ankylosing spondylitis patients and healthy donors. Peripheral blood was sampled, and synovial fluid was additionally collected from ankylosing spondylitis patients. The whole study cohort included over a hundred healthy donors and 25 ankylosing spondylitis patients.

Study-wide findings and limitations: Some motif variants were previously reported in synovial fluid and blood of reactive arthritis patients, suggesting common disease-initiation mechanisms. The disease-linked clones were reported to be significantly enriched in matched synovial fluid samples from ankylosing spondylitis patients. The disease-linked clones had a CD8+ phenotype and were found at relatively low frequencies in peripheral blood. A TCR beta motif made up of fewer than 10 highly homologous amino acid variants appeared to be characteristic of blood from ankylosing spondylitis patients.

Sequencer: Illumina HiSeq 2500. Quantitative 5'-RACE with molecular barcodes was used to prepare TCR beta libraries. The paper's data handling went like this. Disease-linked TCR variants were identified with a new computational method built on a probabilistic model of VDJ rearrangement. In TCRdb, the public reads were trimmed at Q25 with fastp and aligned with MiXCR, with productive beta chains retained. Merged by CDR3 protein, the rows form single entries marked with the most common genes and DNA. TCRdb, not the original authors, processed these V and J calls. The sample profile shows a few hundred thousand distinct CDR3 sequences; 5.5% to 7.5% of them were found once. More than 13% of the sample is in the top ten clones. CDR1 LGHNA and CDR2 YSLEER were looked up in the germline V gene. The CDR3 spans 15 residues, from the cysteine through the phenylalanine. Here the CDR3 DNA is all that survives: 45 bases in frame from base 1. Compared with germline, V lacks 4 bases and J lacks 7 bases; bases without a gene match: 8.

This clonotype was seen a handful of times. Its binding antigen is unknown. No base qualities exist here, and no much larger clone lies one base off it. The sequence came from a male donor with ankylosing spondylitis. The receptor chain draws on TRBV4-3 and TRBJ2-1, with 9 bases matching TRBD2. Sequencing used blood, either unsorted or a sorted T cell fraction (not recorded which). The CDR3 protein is CASSPLLAGSNEQFF. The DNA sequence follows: TGCGCCAGCAGCCCCCTGCTAGCGGGGAGTAATGAGCAGTTCTTC.